This note documents a single T cell receptor (beta chain) sequence. These data are taken from a study of breast tumors, draining lymph nodes, adjacent tissues. Breast cancer patients provided tissue from their axillary draining lymph nodes. CDR1 is KGHDR and CDR2 is SFDVKD in the germline V gene. The CDR3 is made up of 14 amino acids. J was trimmed by 2 bases and V by 6 bases; bases with no gene match: 3. One entry per CDR3 protein results from TCRdb running MiXCR on the multiplex PCR reads. The profile covers some 100,000 distinct CDR3 sequences, with less than 25% appearing a single time and roughly 1.2% taken by the ten largest.

The source of this sequence is a female donor with breast cancer. Some clones in this sample may be carry-over from other donors' samples. V is TRBV24-1 and J is TRBJ2-7, with 10 bases that match TRBD1. The sample taken for sequencing was axillary lymph node tissue. In DNA, the CDR3 is TGTGCCACCAGTTCCGGGACAGGGGCCTACGAGCAGTACTTC. This encodes CATSSGTGAYEQYF.